In its sample, the clone carrying this T cell receptor (beta chain) was seen many times. What it binds is unknown. The time point here: patch test 1, 2 weeks after DPC sensitization. Documented treatment: therapeutic diphenylcyclopropenone sensitization with weekly scalp DPC. The total RNA was obtained from whole blood that was not fractionated. The entry originates in a study of human T cells and chemical hapten exposure. Across the study: While the approximately 24-week study was under way, patients received diphenylcyclopropenone on the scalp every week. TCR yields per sample varied mostly from small pooled library volume differences.

Findings and limits, study-wide: Correlating positively with patch test score were the PT1 expanded TCR counts.

TCRdb passed the RACE reads through MiXCR, listing each CDR3 protein once. Among about 34,000 distinct CDR3 sequences listed, over 5.5% were seen once. The origin of this receptor is a woman aged 25 to 45 with alopecia areata. Some clones in this sample may be carry-over from other donors' samples. Sequenced material: whole blood, taken in connection with sensitization to the hapten diphenylcyclopropenone (DPC).

The CDR3 nucleotides read TGTGCCAGCAGTTCCCCGGGCAGGGCAAGAAATGAGCAGTTCTTC. Protein product: CASSSPGRARNEQFF. The rearrangement uses TRBV28 and TRBJ2-1, with a weak D call TRBD1 (5 bases). CDR1 MDHEN and CDR2 SYDVKM come from the germline V gene. The CDR3 spans 15 residues. Trimming left V 4 bases short and J 7 bases short, with 17 bases between.